Listed here are 27 T cell receptor beta chains from one sample, sequenced in a study of metastatic and nonmetastatic thyroid tumors. No patient had received any treatment before thyroid surgery. TCRdb re-called the PCR reads through MiXCR. The sample yields 35,000 to 50,000 clones, around 28% seen once. The specimen was blood. The receptors stem from a male donor with papillary thyroid cancer or a benign thyroid nodule (not recorded which). Some clones in this sample may be carry-over from other donors' samples.

In its sample, this clone was seen many times. The chain recombines TRBV18 with TRBJ2-1; 9 nucleotides line up with TRBD2. This CDR3 has 17 residues. V shed 0 bases, J shed 4 bases, and the junction held 7 bases outside the gene matches. Germline CDR1 is KGHSH and CDR2 is LQKENI. As DNA, the CDR3 is TGTGCCAGCTCACCACCCGCTAGCGGGATGGGTTACAATGAGCAGTTCTTC. The encoded protein is CASSPPASGMGYNEQFF.

This rearrangement joins TRBV19 to TRBJ1-5, with D perhaps TRBD1 (6 bases). Germline values: CDR1 LNHDA, CDR2 SQIVND (reference sequence). V gave up 8 bases and J gave up 0 bases, with 11 bases separating them. The CDR3 contains 14 residues. The DNA for the CDR3 is TGTGCCAGTGCCAGGGGCTATAGCAATCAGCCCCAGCATTTT. As protein: CASARGYSNQPQHF. Full variable domain (outside the CDR3, taken from reference TRBV19 and TRBJ1-5): DGGITQSPKYLFRKEGQNVTLSCEQNLNHDAMYWYRQDPGQGLRLIYYSQIVNDFQKGDIAEGYSVSREKKESFPLTVTSAQKNPTAFYLCASARGYSNQPQHFGDGTRLSIL.

The chain joins TRBV28 to TRBJ2-2; D is ambiguous. V dropped 4 bases and J dropped 5 bases, with 8 bases sitting between them. This CDR3 has 13 amino acids. CDR1 and CDR2 (germline): MDHEN, SYDVKM. CDR3 coding DNA: TGTGCCAGCAGTTCCTCCTCTACCGGGGAGCTGTTTTTT. This gives the protein CASSSSSTGELFF.

J is TRBJ2-3 and V is TRBV10-3; possibly TRBD1 or TRBD2 for D (6 bases each). The germline V and J ends were trimmed by 7 bases and 1 base, with 9 bases remaining between them. This CDR3 has 13 residues. Germline CDR1 is ENHRY and CDR2 is SYGVKD. The CDR3 reads CAIKGEGTDTQYF. CDR3 DNA: TGTGCCATCAAGGGGGAGGGCACAGATACGCAGTATTTT.

The genes are TRBV2 and TRBJ2-3; 8 bases agree with TRBD1. CDR3 length equals 16 residues. Trimming removed 5 bases from V and 0 bases from J; junction bases left unmatched: 7. CDR1 SNHLY and CDR2 FYNNEI come from the germline V gene. The CDR3 protein is CASSPNRGASTDTQYF. CDR3 bases: TGTGCCAGCAGTCCTAACAGGGGGGCTAGCACAGATACGCAGTATTTT.

To note about this clone: An end of the junction does not agree with germline; a read error may underlie this. The chain is built from TRBV7-2 and TRBJ2-1, with a tentative D call TRBD2 (5 bases). The CDR3 has 15 residues. Germline V gene sequence: CDR1 SGHTA, CDR2 FQGNSA. Written as DNA, the CDR3 is TGTGCCATCAGCTCAGCTGCACTAGGAGCGAATGAGCAGTTCTTC. Amino acid sequence: CAISSAALGANEQFF. The entire variable domain, with the rest obtained from reference TRBV7-2 and TRBJ2-1, is as follows: GAGVSQSPSNKVTEKGKDVELRCDPISGHTALYWYRQSLGQGLEFLIYFQGNSAPDKSGLPSDRFSAERTGGSVSTLTIQRTQQEDSAVYLCAISSAALGANEQFFGPGTRLTVL.

There are many counts of this clone. The chain has TRBV7-9 and TRBJ1-2; 7 bases map to TRBD1. The length of the CDR3 is 13 residues. V trimming: 5 bases; J trimming: 3 bases; junction bases outside the gene matches: 3. The germline CDR1 and CDR2 sequences are SEHNR and FQNEAQ (reference sequence). This chain's CDR3 is CASSKGGDYGYTF. The CDR3 nucleotides are TGTGCCAGCAGCAAAGGGGGCGACTATGGCTACACCTTC.

This clone was observed a few times. This chain joins TRBV6-1 and TRBJ2-7, with 7 bases fitting TRBD2. Looked up from germline, CDR1 is MNHNS and CDR2 is SASEGT. V was pared by 7 bases and J by 0 bases, with 9 bases of the junction left unmatched. The CDR3 spans 15 residues. The CDR3: CASMGPGLTSYEQYF. CDR3 in DNA: TGTGCCAGCATGGGACCGGGACTAACCTCCTACGAGCAGTACTTC.

This clone was found many times. The rearrangement links TRBV20-1 to TRBJ1-2; D remains ambiguous. The CDR3 is 13 residues long. Germline V CDR1 and CDR2: DFQATT, SNEGSKA (reference sequence). Trimming took 1 base from V and 4 from J, leaving 10 bases between them. CDR3 DNA sequence: TGCAGTGCTAGAGTGGAGGGTAGCTATGGCTACACCTTC. It translates to CSARVEGSYGYTF.

The chain has TRBV11-2 and TRBJ2-7, with D maybe TRBD2 (5 bases). Between the trimmed V and J ends, which lost 5 bases and 4 bases, there was a span of 30 bases. The CDR3 has 19 residues. Germline V gene sequence: CDR1 SGHAT, CDR2 FQNNGV. CDR3 nucleotides: TGTGCCAGCAGCCGAAGGGTAGCGCGACTTTCGATTTACGGATACGAGCAGTACTTC. Protein product: CASSRRVARLSIYGYEQYF.

The chain employs TRBV7-9 and TRBJ2-7, with 15 bases identical to TRBD2. In germline, CDR1 is SEHNR, CDR2 FQNEAQ (reference sequence). This CDR3 region has 15 residues. J was trimmed by 6 bases and V by 4 bases; bases with no gene match: 4. The CDR3 sequence is CASSWTSGRASEQYF. DNA of the CDR3: TGTGCCAGCAGCTGGACTAGCGGGAGGGCCTCCGAGCAGTACTTC.

The genes are TRBV11-3 and TRBJ2-1; the D call may be TRBD1 or TRBD2 (5 bases each). This CDR3 spans 14 amino acids. Trimming removed 5 bases from V and 5 bases from J, with 13 bases in between. The germline V gene has CDR1 SGHNT and CDR2 YENEEA. CDR3 sequence reads: CASSPAGAHNEQFF. The CDR3 DNA reads as TGTGCCAGCAGCCCCGCCGGGGCCCACAATGAGCAGTTCTTC. Drawing the rest from reference TRBV11-3 and TRBJ2-1, the complete variable domain is EAGVVQSPRYKIIEKKQPVAFWCNPISGHNTLYWYLQNLGQGPELLIRYENEEAVDDSQLPKDRFSAERLKGVDSTLKIQPAELGDSAVYLCASSPAGAHNEQFFGPGTRLTVL.

A remark on this clone: This may arise from a read error, as a much more abundant clone is one base away. This sample also contains other DNA sequences that code for the same CDR3. V and J are TRBV29-1 and TRBJ2-5; 9 nucleotides line up with TRBD2. The junction had 13 bases not matched to a gene; V was cut back by 4 bases and J by 7 bases. In germline, CDR1 is SQVTM, CDR2 ANQGSEA. This CDR3 contains 15 residues. This CDR3 is CSVVLQRGVPGTQYF. The CDR3 coding sequence is TGCAGCGTTGTGCTTCAGCGGGGGGTACCGGGGACCCAGTACTTC.

This clone was found many times. This chain links TRBV24-1 with TRBJ1-1, with D tentatively TRBD1 (6 bases). Germline V gives CDR1 KGHDR, CDR2 SFDVKD. This CDR3 has 13 amino acids. V was cut by 4 bases and J by 10 bases, with 15 bases left in between. This chain's CDR3 is CATSDPDRGRAFF. CDR3 nucleotide sequence: TGTGCCACCAGTGACCCGGACAGAGGTCGAGCTTTCTTT.

This clone was found many times. This chain links TRBV30 with TRBJ1-5, with 10 positions matching TRBD1. V trimming: 1 base; J trimming: 10 bases; junction bases outside the gene matches: 10. CDR1 is GTSNPN and CDR2 is SVGIG in the germline V gene (reference sequence). The CDR3 has 15 residues. CDR3 region: CAWSGDRGHLSPQHF. CDR3 coding DNA: TGTGCCTGGAGTGGGGACAGGGGACATCTCTCACCCCAGCATTTT.

The chain links TRBV5-1 to TRBJ2-7; D perhaps matches TRBD1 (5 bases). Trimming pared 4 bases from V and 3 bases from J, leaving 17 bases between. This CDR3 comprises 15 residues. The germline V gene has CDR1 SGHRS and CDR2 YFSETQ. In DNA, the CDR3 is TGCGCCAGCAGCGCTGTACAGGTAGGGTACTACGAGCAGTACTTC. Translation gives CASSAVQVGYYEQYF. Full variable domain (remainder filled in from reference TRBV5-1 and TRBJ2-7): KAGVTQTPRYLIKTRGQQVTLSCSPISGHRSVSWYQQTPGQGLQFLFEYFSETQRNKGNFPGRFSGRQFSNSRSEMNVSTLELGDSALYLCASSAVQVGYYEQYFGPGTRLTVT.

CDR3 loop: CASSVGTSHGYTQYF. The CDR3 DNA is TGTGCCAGCAGTGTGGGGACTAGCCATGGATATACGCAGTATTTT. The chain is built from TRBV11-3 and TRBJ2-3; 9 bases agree with TRBD2. The CDR3 runs to 15 residues. CDR1 SGHNT and CDR2 YENEEA come from the germline V gene. V lost 6 bases and J lost 7; bases outside the gene matches: 11. Filled out from reference TRBV11-3 and TRBJ2-3, the complete variable domain reads EAGVVQSPRYKIIEKKQPVAFWCNPISGHNTLYWYLQNLGQGPELLIRYENEEAVDDSQLPKDRFSAERLKGVDSTLKIQPAELGDSAVYLCASSVGTSHGYTQYFGPGTRLTVL.

This clone was seen at least ten times. This chain links TRBV11-2 with TRBJ2-1; 7 positions match TRBD2. Germline V gene lookup returns CDR1 SGHAT and CDR2 FQNNGV. Unmatched junction bases numbered 8, after V lost 2 bases and J lost 7 bases. The CDR3 covers 15 residues. The CDR3 DNA reads TGTGCCAGCAGCTTACGGTGGGAGGGCGGGAATGAGCAGTTCTTC. Translation: CASSLRWEGGNEQFF.

There are many counts of this clone. This chain connects TRBV7-2 to TRBJ1-3; D possibly corresponds to TRBD1 (5 bases). Between the trimmed V and J ends, which lost 0 bases and 0 bases, there was a span of 6 bases. The CDR3 runs 15 residues. The germline V gene has CDR1 SGHTA and CDR2 FQGNSA. In nucleotides, the CDR3 is TGTGCCAGCAGCTTAGCCAGGGTCTCTGGAAACACCATATATTTT. This translates into CASSLARVSGNTIYF. The complete variable domain, with remaining parts taken from reference TRBV7-2 and TRBJ1-3, reads GAGVSQSPSNKVTEKGKDVELRCDPISGHTALYWYRQSLGQGLEFLIYFQGNSAPDKSGLPSDRFSAERTGGSVSTLTIQRTQQEDSAVYLCASSLARVSGNTIYFGEGSWLTVV.

The V and J genes are TRBV25-1 and TRBJ2-3, with 9 positions matching TRBD2. J gave up 0 bases and V 2 bases, and 6 bases lay outside the gene matches. Germline V gene sequence: CDR1 MGHDK, CDR2 SYGVNS. The CDR3 consists of 17 residues. The CDR3 DNA sequence: TGTGCCAGCAGTGAAGGGGTAACTAGCGGGAGCACAGATACGCAGTATTTT. Its translation: CASSEGVTSGSTDTQYF.

The rearrangement links TRBV2 to TRBJ2-7, with 9 bases that match TRBD1. This CDR3 has 16 amino acids. CDR1 and CDR2 from the germline V gene are SNHLY and FYNNEI. Trimming cost V 5 bases and J 10 bases; bases outside gene matches: 18. CDR3 sequence (DNA): TGTGCCAGCAGTCTAAACCCGGGACAGGGACCTTGCGATCAGTACTTC. Translating gives CASSLNPGQGPCDQYF.

This clone appeared many times. V and J are TRBV7-3 and TRBJ2-5; D perhaps matches TRBD1 (6 bases). Germline loops: CDR1 SGHTA, CDR2 FQGTGA. This CDR3 has 15 amino acids. The germline V and J ends were trimmed by 5 bases and 2 bases, with 15 bases remaining between them. The CDR3 nucleotides are TGTGCCAGCAGCCCCCAGAAGGACAGACAAGAGACCCAGTACTTC. Its translation: CASSPQKDRQETQYF.

This clone was counted ten times or more. The V and J genes are TRBV7-6 and TRBJ2-5; TRBD2 is a possible D gene (6 bases). Trimming removed 5 bases at V and 2 bases at J, with 9 bases between. The germline CDR1 and CDR2 sequences are SGHVS and FNYEAQ. The CDR3 spans 13 residues. In DNA, the CDR3 is TGTGCCAGCAGCGCGGGAAATCAAGAGACCCAGTACTTC. This codes for CASSAGNQETQYF.

Of note for this clone: One end of the junction fails to match germline, which may point to a read error. This chain joins TRBV5-1 and TRBJ2-5; 8 bases align to TRBD1. Germline V lookup: CDR1 SGHRS, CDR2 YFSETQ. The CDR3 length is 15 residues. The CDR3, as DNA: TGCGCCAGCAGCAGAAGCAGGGGGCTATCAGAGAACCAGTACTTC. Its translation is CASSRSRGLSENQYF.

This clone was detected many times. This chain links TRBV27 with TRBJ2-2; possible D gene TRBD1, 6 bases. This CDR3 comprises 16 residues. V was trimmed by 3 bases and J by 4 bases, leaving 15 bases between them. Germline V lookup: CDR1 MNHEY, CDR2 SMNVEV (reference sequence). Here the CDR3 reads CASSFEGRGVTGELFF. CDR3 DNA: TGTGCCAGCAGTTTCGAGGGCAGGGGAGTCACCGGGGAGCTGTTTTTT.

About this clone: The junction differs from germline at one of its ends, possibly a read error. This chain joins TRBV3-1 and TRBJ2-7; 7 bases match TRBD1. The CDR3 consists of 14 residues. In germline, CDR1 is LGHDT, CDR2 YNNKEL (reference sequence). This chain's CDR3 is CASSGDSSFYEKHF. As DNA, the CDR3 is TGTGCCAGCAGCGGGGACAGTAGTTTCTACGAGAAGCACTTC.

The V gene is TRBV20-1, the J gene TRBJ2-7; D perhaps matches TRBD1 (6 bases). Trimming pared 6 bases from V and 0 bases from J, leaving 12 bases between. This CDR3 has 13 residues. Germline CDR1 and CDR2: DFQATT and SNEGSKA (reference sequence). Here the CDR3 reads CSATTGNSYEQYF. The CDR3 DNA is TGCAGTGCAACGACAGGTAACTCCTACGAGCAGTACTTC.